The 11 T cell receptor beta chains reported below all come from one sample, sequenced in a study of technical replicates of blood from a few donors. TCRdb keeps only in-frame clones here, not all; method: immunoSEQ multiplex PCR. The table includes about 97,000 clones, about 95% detected once. The source material was T cells isolated from PBMCs. The source is a human donor in good health.

The DNA of the CDR3 is TGCAGTGCGGGACAAAACTATGGCTACACCTTC. This codes for CSAGQNYGYTF. This chain connects TRBV20-1 to TRBJ1-2; the D gene is possibly TRBD1 (6 bases). The V end was cut by 6 bases, the J end by 2 bases, with 7 bases between. Germline V gene data show CDR1 as DFQATT and CDR2 as SNEGSKA (reference sequence). The CDR3 contains 11 residues.

V usage is TRBV6-6 and J usage is TRBJ1-2; TRBD1 aligns across 9 bases. CDR1 MNHNY and CDR2 SVGAGI come from the germline V gene (reference sequence). V dropped 7 bases and J dropped 7; count of bases not matched to a gene: 7. The CDR3 extends over 13 amino acids. CDR3 region: CASISDRGTGYTF. The CDR3 DNA follows: TGTGCCAGCATAAGTGACAGGGGGACTGGCTACACCTTC.

The chain employs TRBV19 and TRBJ2-1; 9 bases line up with TRBD2. This CDR3 region has 12 residues. With 6 bases clipped from V and 12 bases from J, the junction kept 6 bases outside the gene matches. CDR1 and CDR2 (germline): LNHDA, SQIVND (reference sequence). CDR3: CASRELAGSQFF. DNA for the CDR3: TGTGCCAGTAGGGAGCTAGCGGGGTCGCAGTTCTTC.

This chain connects TRBV4-3 to TRBJ2-4; 8 nucleotides line up with TRBD1. Germline CDR1 reads LGHNA; CDR2 reads YSLEER. After removal of 4 bases from V and 0 bases from J, the junction contained 14 bases not matched to a gene. This CDR3 region has 19 residues. CDR3 loop: CASSPYPDRDNIAKNIQYF. In DNA form, the CDR3 reads TGCGCCAGCAGCCCTTACCCGGACAGGGACAATATAGCCAAAAACATTCAGTACTTC.

The genes are TRBV7-3 and TRBJ2-2, with TRBD1 matching over 11 bases. The germline CDR1 and CDR2 sequences are SGHTA and FQGTGA. J lost 4 bases, V lost 5 bases, and 3 bases had no gene match. The length of the CDR3 is 15 residues. The CDR3 loop reads CASSRDRGTTGELFF. The CDR3 DNA is TGTGCCAGCAGCCGGGACAGGGGGACCACCGGGGAGCTGTTTTTT.

The chain is built from TRBV9 and TRBJ2-3, with D possibly being TRBD2 (5 bases). CDR1 is SGDLS, CDR2 YYNGEE, per germline. Trimming left V 3 bases short and J 8 bases short, with 22 bases between. The CDR3 sequence is 16 residues long. CDR3 sequence reads: CASSGYSGMSYGTQYF. The DNA of the CDR3 is TGTGCCAGCAGCGGCTACTCGGGGATGTCTTACGGTACGCAGTATTTT.

The V gene is TRBV9, the J gene TRBJ2-7; 9 bases are shared with TRBD1. V lost 3 bases and J lost 5; bases outside the gene matches: 9. The CDR3 loop spans 15 amino acids. Germline V lookup: CDR1 SGDLS, CDR2 YYNGEE. CDR3 region: CASSGSGQGHHEQYF. The DNA of the CDR3 is TGTGCCAGCAGCGGCTCGGGACAGGGACACCACGAGCAGTACTTC.

This chain's CDR3 is CASSLLSREAVGELFF. DNA for the CDR3: TGTGCCAGCAGTTTATTATCACGGGAAGCTGTCGGGGAGCTGTTTTTT. The chain couples TRBV28 to TRBJ2-2; D perhaps matches TRBD2 (5 bases). This CDR3 spans 16 amino acids. The V gene lost 1 base and the J gene lost 7 bases, with 16 bases spanning the gap. In germline, CDR1 is MDHEN, CDR2 SYDVKM.

The chain employs TRBV6-1 and TRBJ1-4; TRBD1 matches 8 bases. V was pared by 5 bases and J by 7 bases, with 6 bases of the junction left unmatched. CDR3 length equals 14 residues. Per the germline V gene, CDR1 is MNHNS and CDR2 is SASEGT. The CDR3 nucleotides read TGTGCCAGCAGTATTGACAGGGGAGGTGAAAAACTGTTTTTT. This translates into CASSIDRGGEKLFF.

The J gene is TRBJ1-1, the V gene TRBV9, with D possibly being TRBD1 (6 bases). CDR3 length: 13 amino acids. Germline V CDR1 and CDR2: SGDLS, YYNGEE. V lost 1 base and J lost 6, with 10 bases in between. As DNA, the CDR3 is TGTGCCAGCAGCGTATCACAGGGCTCTGAAGCTTTCTTT. Its protein product is CASSVSQGSEAFF.

V gene TRBV7-9 combines with J gene TRBJ2-7, with a weak D call TRBD2 (6 bases). Trimming left V 5 bases short and J 0 bases short, with 14 bases between. This CDR3 has 15 residues. Germline V lookup: CDR1 SEHNR, CDR2 FQNEAQ (reference sequence). CDR3 DNA: TGTGCCAGCAGCCCATGGGACGGGAGCTCCTACGAGCAGTACTTC. This encodes CASSPWDGSSYEQYF.